The 9 T cell receptor beta chains below were found in one sample sequenced in a study of T-cell reconstitution after alpha-beta-depleted transplantation in children. Preparing the TCRbeta library involved the use of unique molecular identifiers. TCRdb redid the calling of the PCR reads with MiXCR, one entry per CDR3 protein. The data show 350,000 to 500,000 distinct CDR3 sequences, approximately 41% seen once. Specimen: PBMCs, collected before TCRalphabeta/CD19-depleted stem cell transplant. The source is a girl aged 2-10 years with aplastic anemia, due to receive a stem cell transplant.

The rearrangement joins TRBV12-3 or TRBV12-4 to TRBJ2-7; 10 nucleotides align to TRBD1. J gave up 2 bases and V 3 bases, and 4 bases lay outside the gene matches. This CDR3 has 15 amino acids. The chain's CDR3 is CASSLVGTGAYEQYF. DNA for the CDR3: TGTGCCAGCAGTTTGGTAGGGACAGGGGCCTACGAGCAGTACTTC.

The chain uses TRBV20-1 and TRBJ2-7, with 7 bases aligning to TRBD2. The CDR3 has 12 residues. Germline loops: CDR1 DFQATT, CDR2 SNEGSKA (reference sequence). The trim removed 7 bases at V and 2 bases at J, leaving 5 bases unmatched. As DNA, the CDR3 is TGCAGTGTTCCTAGCGGAGCCTACGAGCAGTACTTC. It encodes CSVPSGAYEQYF.

This clonotype was detected only a few times. The J gene is TRBJ2-1, the V gene TRBV4-1, with 11 nucleotides matching TRBD2. There are 18 residues in the CDR3. CDR1 is MGHRA, CDR2 YSYEKL, per germline. The V and J ends lost 2 bases and 8 bases, in that order; junction bases with no gene match: 14. DNA for the CDR3: TGCGCCAGCAGCCAAATAGGGGCTAGCGGGAGGAAGAGGTATGAGCAGTTCTTC. This translates into CASSQIGASGRKRYEQFF.

The V and J genes are TRBV4-1 and TRBJ2-1; 8 nucleotides match TRBD2. CDR1 and CDR2 from the germline V gene are MGHRA and YSYEKL. The CDR3 loop spans 16 amino acids. Unmatched junction bases numbered 3, after V lost 0 bases and J lost 2 bases. The CDR3 here is CASSQEAGRAYNEQFF. The CDR3, as DNA: TGCGCCAGCAGCCAAGAGGCCGGGAGGGCCTACAATGAGCAGTTCTTC.

The chain carries TRBV28 and TRBJ2-7, with TRBD1 matching 9 bases. V was clipped by 6 bases and J by 0 bases; unmatched bases: 9. The CDR3 runs to 16 residues. Germline CDR1 MDHEN, CDR2 SYDVKM. The CDR3 sequence is CASSPGGDRDSYEQYF. Here the CDR3 DNA reads TGTGCCAGCAGCCCCGGCGGGGACAGGGACTCCTACGAGCAGTACTTC.

The chain employs TRBV20-1 and TRBJ2-3; 7 bases match TRBD1. CDR3 length: 15 residues. The V gene end was trimmed by 0 bases and the J gene end by 1 base; junction bases not matched to a gene: 4. Looked up from germline, CDR1 is DFQATT and CDR2 is SNEGSKA (reference sequence). CDR3 DNA: TGCAGTGCTAGAGACGCCGGGACAGGCACAGATACGCAGTATTTT. It encodes CSARDAGTGTDTQYF.

This clonotype was observed at least ten times. This chain joins TRBV20-1 and TRBJ2-3; tentatively, D is TRBD1 (5 bases). Trimming stripped 8 bases from V and 8 bases from J, with 17 bases between. This CDR3 comprises 12 residues. The V gene's germline CDR1 is DFQATT and CDR2 SNEGSKA (reference sequence). The CDR3 protein is CSSAGAQGTQYF. CDR3 sequence (DNA): TGCAGTTCCGCCGGAGCGCAGGGTACGCAGTATTTT.

The chain is built from TRBV6-5 and TRBJ2-1; D might be TRBD2 (5 bases). This CDR3 is built from 14 residues. Germline CDR1 MNHEY, CDR2 SVGAGI. The V and J ends lost 2 bases and 9 bases respectively, with 14 bases between them. CDR3: CASSYLQRSGEQFF. As DNA, the CDR3 is TGTGCCAGCAGTTACCTACAGCGGTCGGGTGAGCAGTTCTTC.

This clonotype was found a few times. The V gene is TRBV4-1, the J gene TRBJ2-1; TRBD2 matches 10 bases. This CDR3 has 18 amino acids. J gave up 0 bases and V 0 bases, and 5 bases lay outside the gene matches. Germline V CDR1 and CDR2: MGHRA, YSYEKL. CDR3 sequence (DNA): TGCGCCAGCAGCCAAGAGATGACTAGCGGGCTCTCCTACAATGAGCAGTTCTTC. This codes for CASSQEMTSGLSYNEQFF.